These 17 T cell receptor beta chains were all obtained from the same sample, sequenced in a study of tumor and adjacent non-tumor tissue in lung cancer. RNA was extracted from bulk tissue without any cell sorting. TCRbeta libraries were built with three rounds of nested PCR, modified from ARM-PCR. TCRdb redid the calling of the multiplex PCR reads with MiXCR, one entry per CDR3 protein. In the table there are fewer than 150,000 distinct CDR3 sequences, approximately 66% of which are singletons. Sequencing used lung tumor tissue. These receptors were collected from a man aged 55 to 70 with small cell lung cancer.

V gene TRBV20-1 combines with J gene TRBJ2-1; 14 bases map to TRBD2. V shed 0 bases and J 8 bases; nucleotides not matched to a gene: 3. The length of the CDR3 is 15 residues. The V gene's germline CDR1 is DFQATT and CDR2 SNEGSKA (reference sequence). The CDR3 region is CSARDGTSGSDEQFF. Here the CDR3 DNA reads TGCAGTGCTAGAGATGGGACTAGCGGGAGTGATGAGCAGTTCTTC.

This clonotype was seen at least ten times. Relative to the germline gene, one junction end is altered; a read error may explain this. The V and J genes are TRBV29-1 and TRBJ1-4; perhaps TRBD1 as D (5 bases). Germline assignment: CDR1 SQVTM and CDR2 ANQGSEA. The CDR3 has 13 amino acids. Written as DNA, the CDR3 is TGCAGCGCTGAGACAGCGAATAATGAAAGACTGTTTTTT. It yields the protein CSAETANNERLFF.

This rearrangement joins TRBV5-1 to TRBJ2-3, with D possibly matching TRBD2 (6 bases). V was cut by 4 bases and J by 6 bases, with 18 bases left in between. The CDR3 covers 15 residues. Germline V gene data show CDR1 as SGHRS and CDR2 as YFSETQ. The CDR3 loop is CASSPGVELGDTQYF. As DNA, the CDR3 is TGCGCCAGCAGCCCGGGGGTGGAGCTCGGGGATACGCAGTATTTT.

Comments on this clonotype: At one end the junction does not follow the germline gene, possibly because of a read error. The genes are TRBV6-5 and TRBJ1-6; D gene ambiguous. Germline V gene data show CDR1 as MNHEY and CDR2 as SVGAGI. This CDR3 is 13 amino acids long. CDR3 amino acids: CASSGAGDSPLHF. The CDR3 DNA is TGCGCCAGCAGTGGCGCCGGGGATTCACCCCTCCACTTT.

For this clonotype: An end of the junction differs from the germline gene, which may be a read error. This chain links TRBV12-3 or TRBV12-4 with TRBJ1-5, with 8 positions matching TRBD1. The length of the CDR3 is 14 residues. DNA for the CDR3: TGTGCCAGCAGATCTGGACAGGGTGACCAGCCCCAGCTTTTT. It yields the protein CASRSGQGDQPQLF.

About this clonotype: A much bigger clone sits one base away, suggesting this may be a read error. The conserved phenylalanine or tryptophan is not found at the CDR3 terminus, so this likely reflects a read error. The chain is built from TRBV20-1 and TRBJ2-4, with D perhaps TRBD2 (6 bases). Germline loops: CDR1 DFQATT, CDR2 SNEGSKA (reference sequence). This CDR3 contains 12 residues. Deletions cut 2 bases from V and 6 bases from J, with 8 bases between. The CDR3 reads CSARLARNIQYL. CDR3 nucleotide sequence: TGCAGTGCTAGACTAGCGAGAAACATTCAGTACTTA.

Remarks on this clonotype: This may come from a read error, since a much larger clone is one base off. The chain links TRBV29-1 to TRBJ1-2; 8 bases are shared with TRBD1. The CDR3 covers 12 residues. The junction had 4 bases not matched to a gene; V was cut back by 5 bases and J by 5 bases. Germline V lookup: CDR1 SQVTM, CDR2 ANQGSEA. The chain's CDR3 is CSVIRTGYGYTF. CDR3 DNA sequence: TGCAGCGTTATCCGGACAGGGTATGGCTACACCTTC. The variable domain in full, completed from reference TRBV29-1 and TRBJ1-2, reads SAVISQKPSRDICQRGTSLTIQCQVDSQVTMMFWYRQQPGQSLTLIATANQGSEATYESGFVIDKFPISRPNLTFSTLTVSNMSPEDSSIYLCSVIRTGYGYTFGSGTRLTVV.

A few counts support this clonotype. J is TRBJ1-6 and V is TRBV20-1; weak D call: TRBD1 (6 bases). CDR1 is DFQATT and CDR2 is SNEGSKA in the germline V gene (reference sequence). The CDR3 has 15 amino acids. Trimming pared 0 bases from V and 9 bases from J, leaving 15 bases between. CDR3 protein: CSARDLQRGSSPLHF. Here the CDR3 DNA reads TGCAGTGCTAGAGATCTCCAGAGGGGGAGTTCACCCCTCCACTTT.

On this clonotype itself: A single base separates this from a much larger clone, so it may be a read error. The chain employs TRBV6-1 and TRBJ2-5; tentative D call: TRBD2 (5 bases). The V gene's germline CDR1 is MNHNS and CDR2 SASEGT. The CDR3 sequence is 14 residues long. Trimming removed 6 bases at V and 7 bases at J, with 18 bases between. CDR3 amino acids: CASRTRGIVVTQYF. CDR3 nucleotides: TGTGCCAGCAGAACTAGAGGGATTGTCGTGACCCAGTACTTC.

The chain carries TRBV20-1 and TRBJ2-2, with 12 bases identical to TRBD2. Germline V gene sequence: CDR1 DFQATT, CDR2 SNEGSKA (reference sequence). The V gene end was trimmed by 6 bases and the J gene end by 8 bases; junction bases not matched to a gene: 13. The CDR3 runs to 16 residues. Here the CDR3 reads CSAAPLTSGRVGELFF. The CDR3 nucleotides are TGCAGTGCCGCCCCTCTGACTAGCGGGAGAGTTGGGGAGCTGTTTTTT.

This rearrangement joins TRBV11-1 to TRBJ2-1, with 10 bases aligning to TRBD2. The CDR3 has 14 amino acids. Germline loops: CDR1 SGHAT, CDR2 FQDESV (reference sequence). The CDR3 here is CVSSFTSGISEQFF. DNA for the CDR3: TGTGTCAGTAGCTTCACTAGCGGGATTAGTGAGCAGTTCTTC.

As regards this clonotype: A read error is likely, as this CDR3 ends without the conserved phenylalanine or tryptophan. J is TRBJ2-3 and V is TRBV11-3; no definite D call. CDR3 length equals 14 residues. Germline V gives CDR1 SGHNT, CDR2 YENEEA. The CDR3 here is CASNLVINTDTQYV. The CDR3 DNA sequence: TGTGCCAGCAACTTAGTGATAAACACAGATACGCAGTATGTT.

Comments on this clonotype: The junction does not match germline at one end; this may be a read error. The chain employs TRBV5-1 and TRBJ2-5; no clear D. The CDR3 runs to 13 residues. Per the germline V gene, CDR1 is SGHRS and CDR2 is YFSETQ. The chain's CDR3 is CASRLEIQETQYF. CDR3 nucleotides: TGCGCCAGCAGGTTGGAGATACAAGAGACCCAGTACTTC.

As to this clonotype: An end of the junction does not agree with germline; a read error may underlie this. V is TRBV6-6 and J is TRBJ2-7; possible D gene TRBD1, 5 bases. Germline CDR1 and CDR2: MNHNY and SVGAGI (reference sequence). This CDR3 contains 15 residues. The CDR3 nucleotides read TGTGCCAGCAGCTGGGGCTGGATAGAGTCCTACGAGCCGTACTTC. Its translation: CASSWGWIESYEPYF.

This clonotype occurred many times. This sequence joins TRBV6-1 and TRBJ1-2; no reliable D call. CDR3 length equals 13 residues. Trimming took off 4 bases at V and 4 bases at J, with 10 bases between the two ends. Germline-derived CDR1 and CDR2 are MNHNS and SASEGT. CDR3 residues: CASSGALGYGYTF. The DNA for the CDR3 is TGTGCCAGCAGTGGAGCGCTTGGCTATGGCTACACCTTC.

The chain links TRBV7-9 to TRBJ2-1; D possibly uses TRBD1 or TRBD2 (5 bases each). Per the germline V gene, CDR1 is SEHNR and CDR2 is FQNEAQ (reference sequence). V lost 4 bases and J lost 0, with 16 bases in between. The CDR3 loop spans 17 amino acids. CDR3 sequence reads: CASSWGRPESSYNEQFF. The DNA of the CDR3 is TGTGCCAGCAGCTGGGGACGGCCGGAAAGCTCCTACAATGAGCAGTTCTTC. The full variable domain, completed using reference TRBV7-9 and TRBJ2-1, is DTGVSQNPRHKITKRGQNVTFRCDPISEHNRLYWYRQTLGQGPEFLTYFQNEAQLEKSRLLSDRFSAERPKGSFSTLEIQRTEQGDSAMYLCASSWGRPESSYNEQFFGPGTRLTVL.

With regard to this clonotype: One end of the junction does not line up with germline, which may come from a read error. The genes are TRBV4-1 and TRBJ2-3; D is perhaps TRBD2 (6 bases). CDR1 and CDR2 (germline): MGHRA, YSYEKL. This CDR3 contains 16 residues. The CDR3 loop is CTSSQDWATSTDTQYF. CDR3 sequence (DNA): TGCACCAGCAGCCAAGATTGGGCGACTAGTACAGATACGCAGTATTTT.